A single T cell receptor (beta chain) is shown here with its context. This entry is derived from a study of blood T cell repertoires in COVID-19. Study-wide context: Acute and convalescent COVID-19 specimens originated in the United States, Italy and Spain. PBMCs, B-cell-depleted T cells, or T cells provided the cDNA or gDNA that made up the material.

The germline V gene encodes CDR1 SNHLY and CDR2 FYNNEI. The CDR3 is 12 amino acids. V shed 6 bases and J shed 2 bases, with 7 bases lying between them. As processed by the authors: Reference gene primer amplification yielded estimated nucleated cell counts. The data were produced by immunoSEQ multiplex PCR, yet TCRdb's version contains in-frame clones alone and is incomplete. V and J calls and clone size follow that table, whereas D and trimming were derived from the DNA. Seen here are 95,000 to 100,000 clones, roughly 92% observed once, and the top ten hold 5.7%. The chain is built from TRBV2 and TRBJ2-5; D uncertain. Sequenced sample: peripheral blood. This TCR was sampled from a man aged 45-65 years with active COVID-19. In DNA, the CDR3 is TGTGCCAGCAGCAACAGTCAAGAGACCCAGTACTTC. It specifies CASSNSQETQYF.